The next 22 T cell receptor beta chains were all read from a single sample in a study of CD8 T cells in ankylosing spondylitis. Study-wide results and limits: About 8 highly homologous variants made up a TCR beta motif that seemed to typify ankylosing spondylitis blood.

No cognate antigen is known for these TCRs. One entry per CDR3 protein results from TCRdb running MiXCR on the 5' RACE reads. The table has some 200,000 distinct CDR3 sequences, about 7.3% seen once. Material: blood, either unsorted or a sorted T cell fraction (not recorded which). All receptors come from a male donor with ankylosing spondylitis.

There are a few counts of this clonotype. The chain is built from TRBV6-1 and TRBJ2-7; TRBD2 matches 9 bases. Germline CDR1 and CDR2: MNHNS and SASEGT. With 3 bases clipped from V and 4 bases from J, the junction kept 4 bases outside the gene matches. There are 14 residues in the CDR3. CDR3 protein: CASSEGLAGYEQYF. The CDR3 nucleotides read TGTGCCAGCAGTGAGGGTCTAGCGGGATACGAGCAGTACTTC.

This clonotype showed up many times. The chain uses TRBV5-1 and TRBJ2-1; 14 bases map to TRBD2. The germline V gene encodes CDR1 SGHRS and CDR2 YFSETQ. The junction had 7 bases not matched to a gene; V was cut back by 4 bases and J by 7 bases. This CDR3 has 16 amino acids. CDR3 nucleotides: TGCGCCAGCAGCGTGTTGACTAGCGGGAGGGGGAATGAGCAGTTCTTC. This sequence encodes CASSVLTSGRGNEQFF.

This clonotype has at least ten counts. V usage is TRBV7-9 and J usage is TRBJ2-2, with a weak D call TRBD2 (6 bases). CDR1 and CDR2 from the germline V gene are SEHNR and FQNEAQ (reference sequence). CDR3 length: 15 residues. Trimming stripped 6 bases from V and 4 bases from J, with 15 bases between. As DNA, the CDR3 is TGTGCCAGCAGGCCCGGAGGGTTTAGCACCGGGGAGCTGTTTTTT. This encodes CASRPGGFSTGELFF.

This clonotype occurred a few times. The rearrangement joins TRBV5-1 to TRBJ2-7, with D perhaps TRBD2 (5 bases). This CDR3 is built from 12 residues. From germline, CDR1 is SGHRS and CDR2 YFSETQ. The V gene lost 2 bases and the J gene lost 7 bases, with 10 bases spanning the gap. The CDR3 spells CASSLSRREQYF. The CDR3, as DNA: TGCGCCAGCAGCTTATCTAGGAGGGAGCAGTACTTC.

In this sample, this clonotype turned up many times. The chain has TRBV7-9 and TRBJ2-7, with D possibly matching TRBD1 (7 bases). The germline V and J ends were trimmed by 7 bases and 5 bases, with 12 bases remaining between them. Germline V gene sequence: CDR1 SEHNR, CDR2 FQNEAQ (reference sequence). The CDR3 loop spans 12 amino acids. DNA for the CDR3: TGTGCCAGCAATCAGGGGGGCCACGAGCAGTACTTC. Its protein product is CASNQGGHEQYF.

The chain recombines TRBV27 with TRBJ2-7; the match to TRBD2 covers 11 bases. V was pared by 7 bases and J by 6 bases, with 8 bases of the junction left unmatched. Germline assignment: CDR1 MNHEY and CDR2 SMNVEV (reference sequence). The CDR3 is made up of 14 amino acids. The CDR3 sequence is CASTILAGEGEQYF. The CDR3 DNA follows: TGTGCCAGCACCATACTAGCGGGAGAGGGCGAGCAGTACTTC.

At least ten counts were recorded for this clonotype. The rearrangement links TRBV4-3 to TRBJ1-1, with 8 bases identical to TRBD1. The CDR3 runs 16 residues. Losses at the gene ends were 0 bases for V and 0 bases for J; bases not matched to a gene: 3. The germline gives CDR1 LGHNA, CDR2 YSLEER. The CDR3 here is CASSQDRDRMNTEAFF. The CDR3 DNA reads TGCGCCAGCAGCCAAGATCGGGACAGGATGAACACTGAAGCTTTCTTT.

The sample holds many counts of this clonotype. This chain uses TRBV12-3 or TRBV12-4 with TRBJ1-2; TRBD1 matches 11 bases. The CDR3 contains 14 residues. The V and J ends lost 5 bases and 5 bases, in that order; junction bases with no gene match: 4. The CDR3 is CASSLGQGAYGYTF. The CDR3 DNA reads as TGTGCCAGCAGTCTCGGACAGGGGGCGTATGGCTACACCTTC.

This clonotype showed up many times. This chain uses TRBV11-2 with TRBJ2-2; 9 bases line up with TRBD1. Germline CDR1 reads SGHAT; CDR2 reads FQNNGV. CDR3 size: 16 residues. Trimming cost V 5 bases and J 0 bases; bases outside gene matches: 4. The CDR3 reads CASSPRQGANTGELFF. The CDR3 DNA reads TGTGCCAGCAGCCCGCGACAGGGGGCGAACACCGGGGAGCTGTTTTTT.

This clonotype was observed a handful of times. The chain's CDR3 is CASSLSGSSSYNEQFF. Written as DNA, the CDR3 is TGTGCCAGCAGTCTAAGCGGGAGTTCCTCCTACAATGAGCAGTTCTTC. This chain links TRBV27 with TRBJ2-1, with 8 bases fitting TRBD2. J gave up 0 bases and V 5 bases, and 6 bases lay outside the gene matches. The CDR3 is made up of 16 amino acids. CDR1 and CDR2 (germline): MNHEY, SMNVEV (reference sequence).

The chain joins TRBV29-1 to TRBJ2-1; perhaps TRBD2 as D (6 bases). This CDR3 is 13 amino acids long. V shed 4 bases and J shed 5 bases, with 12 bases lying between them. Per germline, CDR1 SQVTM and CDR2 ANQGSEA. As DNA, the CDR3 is TGCAGCGTTGTAGGAGGGCCCCACAATGAGCAGTTCTTC. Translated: CSVVGGPHNEQFF.

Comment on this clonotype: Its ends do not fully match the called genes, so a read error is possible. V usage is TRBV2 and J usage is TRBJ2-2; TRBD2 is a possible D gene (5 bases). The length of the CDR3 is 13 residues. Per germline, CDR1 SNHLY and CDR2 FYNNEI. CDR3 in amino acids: CARQSRNTGELLF. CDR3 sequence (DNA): TGTGCCAGACAGTCTAGGAACACCGGGGAGCTGCTTTTT.

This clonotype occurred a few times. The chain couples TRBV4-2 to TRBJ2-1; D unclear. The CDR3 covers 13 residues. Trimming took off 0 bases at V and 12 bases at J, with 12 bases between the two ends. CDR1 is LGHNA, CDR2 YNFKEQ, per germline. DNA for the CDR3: TGTGCCAGCAGCCAAGAAATAAAACATGGGCAGTTCTTC. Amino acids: CASSQEIKHGQFF.

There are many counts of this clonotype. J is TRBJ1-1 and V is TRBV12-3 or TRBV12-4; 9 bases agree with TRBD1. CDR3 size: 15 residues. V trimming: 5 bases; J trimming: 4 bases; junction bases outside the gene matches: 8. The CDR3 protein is CASSDPGQGFTEAFF. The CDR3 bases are TGTGCCAGCAGTGATCCGGGACAGGGCTTCACTGAAGCTTTCTTT.

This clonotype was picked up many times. The CDR3 region has the DNA TGTGCCAGCAGCCCTTCCTCTGGAGCTAACTATGGCTACACCTTC. It specifies CASSPSSGANYGYTF. V and J are TRBV7-2 and TRBJ1-2; D not certain. V was clipped by 5 bases and J by 0 bases, with 13 bases between them. The CDR3 extends over 15 amino acids. Germline V gene data show CDR1 as SGHTA and CDR2 as FQGNSA.

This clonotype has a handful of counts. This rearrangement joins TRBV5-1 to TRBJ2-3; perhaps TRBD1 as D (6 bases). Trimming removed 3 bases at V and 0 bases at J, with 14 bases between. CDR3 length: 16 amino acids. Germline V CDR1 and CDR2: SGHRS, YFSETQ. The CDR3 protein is CASSSQGSPSTDTQYF. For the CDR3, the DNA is TGCGCCAGCAGCTCCCAGGGGTCCCCTAGCACAGATACGCAGTATTTT. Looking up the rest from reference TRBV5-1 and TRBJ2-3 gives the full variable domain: KAGVTQTPRYLIKTRGQQVTLSCSPISGHRSVSWYQQTPGQGLQFLFEYFSETQRNKGNFPGRFSGRQFSNSRSEMNVSTLELGDSALYLCASSSQGSPSTDTQYFGPGTRLTVL.

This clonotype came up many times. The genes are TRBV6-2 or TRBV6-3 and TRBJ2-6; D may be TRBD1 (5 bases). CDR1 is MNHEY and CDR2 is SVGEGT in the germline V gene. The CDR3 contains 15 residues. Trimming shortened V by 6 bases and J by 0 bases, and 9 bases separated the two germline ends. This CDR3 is CASSFDSSGANVLTF. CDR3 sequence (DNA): TGTGCCAGCAGCTTCGACAGCTCTGGGGCCAACGTCCTGACTTTC.

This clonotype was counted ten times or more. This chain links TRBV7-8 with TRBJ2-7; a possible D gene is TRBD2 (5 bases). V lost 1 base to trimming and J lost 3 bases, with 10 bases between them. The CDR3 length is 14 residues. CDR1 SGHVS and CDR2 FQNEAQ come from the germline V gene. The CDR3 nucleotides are TGTGCCAGCAGCTTAGGGACTCGAAGCTACGAGCAGTACTTC. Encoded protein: CASSLGTRSYEQYF.

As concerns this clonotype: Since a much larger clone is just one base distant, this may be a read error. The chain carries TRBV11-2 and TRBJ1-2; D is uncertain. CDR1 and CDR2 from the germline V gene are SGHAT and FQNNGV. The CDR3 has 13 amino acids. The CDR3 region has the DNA TGTGCCAGCAGATTAGAGATAGGGCATGGCTACACCTTC. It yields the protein CASRLEIGHGYTF.

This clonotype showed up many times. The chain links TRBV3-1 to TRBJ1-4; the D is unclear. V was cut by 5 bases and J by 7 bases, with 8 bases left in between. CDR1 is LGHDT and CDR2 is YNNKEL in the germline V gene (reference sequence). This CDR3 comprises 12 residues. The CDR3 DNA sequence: TGTGCCAGCAGCTCTCTTGGTGAAAAACTGTTTTTT. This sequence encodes CASSSLGEKLFF.

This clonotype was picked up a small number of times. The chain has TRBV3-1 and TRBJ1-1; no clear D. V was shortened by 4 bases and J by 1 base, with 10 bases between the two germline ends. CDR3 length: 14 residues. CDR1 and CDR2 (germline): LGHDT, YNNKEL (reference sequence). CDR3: CASSPTGRNTEAFF. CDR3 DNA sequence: TGTGCCAGCAGCCCCACTGGGCGGAACACTGAAGCTTTCTTT.

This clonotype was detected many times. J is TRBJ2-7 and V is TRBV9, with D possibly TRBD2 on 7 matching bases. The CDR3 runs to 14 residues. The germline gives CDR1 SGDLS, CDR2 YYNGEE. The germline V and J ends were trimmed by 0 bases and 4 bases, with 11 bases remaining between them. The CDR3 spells CASSVGGGDYEQYF. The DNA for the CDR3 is TGTGCCAGCAGCGTAGGAGGGGGGGATTACGAGCAGTACTTC.